This TCR beta chain was recorded in a study of post-analysis software for immune sequencing data. Whole-study context: Secondary progressive, relapsing-remitting and progressive-relapsing multiple sclerosis were among the included disease courses. Overall study findings and caveats: Among multiple sclerosis patients, normalized Chao1 diversity was significantly below that of controls. Relative to controls, patients had about five TRBV segments at higher frequency, with TRBV5-6, TRBV5-1 and TRBV20-1 among these.

Germline V CDR1 and CDR2: DFQATT, SNEGSKA (reference sequence). The V end was cut by 1 base, the J end by 13 bases, with 26 bases between. CDR3 length equals 16 residues. Each TCR beta cDNA library carried unique molecular identifiers. TCRdb analysed the PCR reads with MiXCR anew, one entry per CDR3 protein. The repertoire consists of 750,000 to 950,000 distinct CDR3 sequences, with about half occurring once and the leading ten covering approximately 4.4%. This clonotype turned up a few times. The antigen is not known. The chain uses TRBV20-1 and TRBJ2-1; perhaps D is TRBD1 or TRBD2 (5 bases each). This sequence originates from a girl aged 10-17 years with multiple sclerosis. Source material: blood. CDR3 coding DNA: TGCAGTGCTAGAGCCCCCGGGGCACTAGATAAAATGAGTCAGTTCTTC. It codes for CSARAPGALDKMSQFF.